This T cell receptor (beta chain) was observed in a study of graft-versus-host responses after intestinal transplantation. In regard to this clone: What it binds is not known.

With V trimmed by 0 bases and J by 0 bases, 1 base remained unmatched. The CDR3 covers 16 residues. From germline, CDR1 is SGHTA and CDR2 FQGNSA. Clones were read by immunoSEQ multiplex PCR, and TCRdb kept only the in-frame ones, dropping some. The repertoire includes about 82,000 clones, more than 85% of them detected once, and just under 0.35% sits in the top ten. V and J are TRBV7-2 and TRBJ2-1; the match to TRBD2 covers 8 bases. The specimen was unstimulated CD4+ T cells sorted from spleen or lymph node cells, collected before transplant. This TCR was recovered from a human donor who was the organ donor for an intestinal transplant. The CDR3 DNA reads as TGTGCCAGCAGCTTAGCGGGGACTAGCTCCTACAATGAGCAGTTCTTC. The encoded protein is CASSLAGTSSYNEQFF.